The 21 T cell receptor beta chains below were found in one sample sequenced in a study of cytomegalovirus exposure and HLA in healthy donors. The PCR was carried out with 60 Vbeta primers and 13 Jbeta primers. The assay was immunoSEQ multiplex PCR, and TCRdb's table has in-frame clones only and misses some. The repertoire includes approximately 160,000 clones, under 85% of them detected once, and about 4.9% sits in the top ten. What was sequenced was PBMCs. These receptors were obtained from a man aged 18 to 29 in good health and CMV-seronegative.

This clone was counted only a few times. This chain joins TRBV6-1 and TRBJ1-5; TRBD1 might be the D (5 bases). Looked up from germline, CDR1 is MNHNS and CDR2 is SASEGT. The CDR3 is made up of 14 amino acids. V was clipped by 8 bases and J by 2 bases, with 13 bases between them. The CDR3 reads CASQRGDGNQPQHF. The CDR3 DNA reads TGTGCCAGCCAGCGGGGGGATGGCAATCAGCCCCAGCATTTT.

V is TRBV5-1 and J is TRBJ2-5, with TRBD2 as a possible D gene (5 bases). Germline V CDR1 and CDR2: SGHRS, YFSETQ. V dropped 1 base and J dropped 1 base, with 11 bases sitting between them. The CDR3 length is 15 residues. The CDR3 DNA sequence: TGCGCCAGCAGCTTGTTGGGAGAGCTCCAAGAGACCCAGTACTTC. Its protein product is CASSLLGELQETQYF. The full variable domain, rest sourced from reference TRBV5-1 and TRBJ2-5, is KAGVTQTPRYLIKTRGQQVTLSCSPISGHRSVSWYQQTPGQGLQFLFEYFSETQRNKGNFPGRFSGRQFSNSRSEMNVSTLELGDSALYLCASSLLGELQETQYFGPGTRLLVL.

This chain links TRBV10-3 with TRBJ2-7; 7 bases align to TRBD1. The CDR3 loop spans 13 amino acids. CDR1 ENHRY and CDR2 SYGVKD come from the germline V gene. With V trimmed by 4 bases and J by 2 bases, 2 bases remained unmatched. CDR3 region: CAISAGQTYEQYF. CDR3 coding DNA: TGTGCCATCAGTGCGGGACAGACCTACGAGCAGTACTTC.

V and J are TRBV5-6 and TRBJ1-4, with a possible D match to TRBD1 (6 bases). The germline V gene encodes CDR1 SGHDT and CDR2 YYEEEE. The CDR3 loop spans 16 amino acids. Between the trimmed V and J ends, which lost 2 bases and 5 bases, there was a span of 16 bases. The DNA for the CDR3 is TGTGCCAGCAGCTTAGTCCCCAGGGGCGGGAATGAAAAACTGTTTTTT. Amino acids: CASSLVPRGGNEKLFF.

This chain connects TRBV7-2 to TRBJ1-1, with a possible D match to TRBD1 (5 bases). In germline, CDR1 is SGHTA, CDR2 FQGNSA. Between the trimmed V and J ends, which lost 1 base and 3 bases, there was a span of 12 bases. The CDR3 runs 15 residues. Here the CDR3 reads CASSLVMGQDTEAFF. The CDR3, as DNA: TGTGCCAGCAGCTTAGTTATGGGGCAGGACACTGAAGCTTTCTTT.

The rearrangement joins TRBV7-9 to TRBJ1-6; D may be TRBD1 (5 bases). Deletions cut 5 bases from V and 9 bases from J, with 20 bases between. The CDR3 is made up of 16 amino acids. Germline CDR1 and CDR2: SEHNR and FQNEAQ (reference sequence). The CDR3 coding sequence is TGTGCCAGCAGCGTGCAGGGACTTGGTCCCGTTTCACCCCTCCACTTT. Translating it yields CASSVQGLGPVSPLHF. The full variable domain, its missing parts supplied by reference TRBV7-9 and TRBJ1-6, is DTGVSQNPRHKITKRGQNVTFRCDPISEHNRLYWYRQTLGQGPEFLTYFQNEAQLEKSRLLSDRFSAERPKGSFSTLEIQRTEQGDSAMYLCASSVQGLGPVSPLHFGNGTRLTVT.

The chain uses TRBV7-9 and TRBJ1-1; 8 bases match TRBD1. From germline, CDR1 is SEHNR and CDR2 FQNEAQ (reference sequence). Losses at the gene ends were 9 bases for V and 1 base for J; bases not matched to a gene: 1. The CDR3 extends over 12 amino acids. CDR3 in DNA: TGTGCCAGTGGACAGGGGAACACTGAAGCTTTCTTT. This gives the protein CASGQGNTEAFF.

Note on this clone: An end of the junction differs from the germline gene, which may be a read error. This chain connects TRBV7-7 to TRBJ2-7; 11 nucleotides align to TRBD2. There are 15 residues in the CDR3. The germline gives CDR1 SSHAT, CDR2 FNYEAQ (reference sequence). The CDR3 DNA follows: TGTGCTAGCAGCTCACAACTAGCGGGGGTGGGAGAGCAGTACTTC. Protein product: CASSSQLAGVGEQYF.

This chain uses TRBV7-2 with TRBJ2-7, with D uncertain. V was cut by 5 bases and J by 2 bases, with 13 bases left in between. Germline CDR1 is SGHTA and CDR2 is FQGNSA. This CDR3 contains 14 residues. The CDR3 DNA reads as TGTGCCAGCAGCAAATCTCCCGGAGCCTACGAGCAGTACTTC. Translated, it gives CASSKSPGAYEQYF.

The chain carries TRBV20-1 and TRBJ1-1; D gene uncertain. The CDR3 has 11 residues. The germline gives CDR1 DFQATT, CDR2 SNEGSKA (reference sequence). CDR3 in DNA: TGCAGGTCAGTGATGAACACTGAAGCTTTCTTT. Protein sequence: CRSVMNTEAFF.

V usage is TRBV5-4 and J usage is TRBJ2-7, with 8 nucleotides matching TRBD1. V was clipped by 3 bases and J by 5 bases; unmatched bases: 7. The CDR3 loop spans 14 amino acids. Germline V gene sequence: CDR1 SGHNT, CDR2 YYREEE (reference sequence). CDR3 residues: CASSSDRGPHEQYF. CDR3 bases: TGTGCCAGCAGCTCTGACAGGGGTCCACACGAGCAGTACTTC. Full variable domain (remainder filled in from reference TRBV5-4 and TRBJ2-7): ETGVTQSPTHLIKTRGQQVTLRCSSQSGHNTVSWYQQALGQGPQFIFQYYREEENGRGNFPPRFSGLQFPNYSSELNVNALELDDSALYLCASSSDRGPHEQYFGPGTRLTVT.

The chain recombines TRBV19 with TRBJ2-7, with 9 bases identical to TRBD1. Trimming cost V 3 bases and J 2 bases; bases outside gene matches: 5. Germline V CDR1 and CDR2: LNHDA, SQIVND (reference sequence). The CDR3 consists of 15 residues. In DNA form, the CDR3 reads TGTGCCAGTAGTATGGGACAGGGAATCGCCTACGAGCAGTACTTC. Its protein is CASSMGQGIAYEQYF.

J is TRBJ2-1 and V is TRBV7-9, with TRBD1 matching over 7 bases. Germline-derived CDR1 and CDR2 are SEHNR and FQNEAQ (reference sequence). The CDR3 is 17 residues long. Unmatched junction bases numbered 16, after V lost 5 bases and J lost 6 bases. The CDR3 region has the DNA TGTGCCAGCAGCCCTCGGACAGGAAAAGTATTGGGCAATGAGCAGTTCTTC. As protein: CASSPRTGKVLGNEQFF. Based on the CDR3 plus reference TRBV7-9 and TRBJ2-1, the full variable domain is DTGVSQNPRHKITKRGQNVTFRCDPISEHNRLYWYRQTLGQGPEFLTYFQNEAQLEKSRLLSDRFSAERPKGSFSTLEIQRTEQGDSAMYLCASSPRTGKVLGNEQFFGPGTRLTVL.

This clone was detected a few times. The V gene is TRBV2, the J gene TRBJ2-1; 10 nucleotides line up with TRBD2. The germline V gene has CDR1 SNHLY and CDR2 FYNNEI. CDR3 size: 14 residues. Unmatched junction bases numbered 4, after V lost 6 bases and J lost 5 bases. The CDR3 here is CASRRLAGDNEQFF. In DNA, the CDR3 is TGTGCCAGCAGGCGCCTAGCGGGAGACAATGAGCAGTTCTTC.

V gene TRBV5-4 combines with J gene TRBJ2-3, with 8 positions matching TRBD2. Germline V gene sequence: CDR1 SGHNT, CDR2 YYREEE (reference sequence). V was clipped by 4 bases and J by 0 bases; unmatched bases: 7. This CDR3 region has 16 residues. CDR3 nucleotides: TGTGCCAGCAGCCCGGGGGGGTCTTTTAGCACAGATACGCAGTATTTT. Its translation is CASSPGGSFSTDTQYF.

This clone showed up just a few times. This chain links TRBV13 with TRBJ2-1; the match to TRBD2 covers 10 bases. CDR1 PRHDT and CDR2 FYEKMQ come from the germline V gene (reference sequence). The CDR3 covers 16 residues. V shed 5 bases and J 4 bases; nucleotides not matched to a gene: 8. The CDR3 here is CASSRTLAGVYNEQFF. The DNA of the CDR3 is TGTGCCAGCAGCCGTACTCTAGCGGGAGTTTACAATGAGCAGTTCTTC. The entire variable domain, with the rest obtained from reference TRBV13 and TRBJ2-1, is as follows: AAGVIQSPRHLIKEKRETATLKCYPIPRHDTVYWYQQGPGQDPQFLISFYEKMQSDKGSIPDRFSAQQFSDYHSELNMSSLELGDSALYFCASSRTLAGVYNEQFFGPGTRLTVL.

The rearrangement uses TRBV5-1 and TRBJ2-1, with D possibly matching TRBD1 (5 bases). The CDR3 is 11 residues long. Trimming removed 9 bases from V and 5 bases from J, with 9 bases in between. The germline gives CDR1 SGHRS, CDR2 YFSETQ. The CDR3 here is CATRQNNEQFF. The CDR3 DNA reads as TGCGCCACGCGACAGAACAATGAGCAGTTCTTC.

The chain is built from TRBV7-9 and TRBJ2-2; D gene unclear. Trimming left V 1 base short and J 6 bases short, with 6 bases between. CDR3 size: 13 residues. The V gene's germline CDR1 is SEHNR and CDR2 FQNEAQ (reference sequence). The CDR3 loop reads CASSLVIAGELFF. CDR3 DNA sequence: TGTGCCAGCAGCTTAGTCATTGCCGGGGAGCTGTTTTTT.

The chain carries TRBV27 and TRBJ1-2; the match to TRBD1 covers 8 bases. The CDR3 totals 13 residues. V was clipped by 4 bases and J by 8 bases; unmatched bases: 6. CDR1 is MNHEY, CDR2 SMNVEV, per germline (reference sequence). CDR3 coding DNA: TGTGCCAGCAGTTCAGGGGGCTCGGGCGGCTACACCTTC. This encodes CASSSGGSGGYTF.

CDR3 sequence: CASSQDSDSGTYEQYF. The CDR3 coding sequence is TGCGCCAGCAGCCAAGACTCGGACAGCGGAACCTACGAGCAGTACTTC. The chain uses TRBV4-1 and TRBJ2-7, with D possibly TRBD1 on 6 matching bases. This CDR3 has 16 residues. Germline V gives CDR1 MGHRA, CDR2 YSYEKL. V was clipped by 0 bases and J by 2 bases, with 14 bases between them.

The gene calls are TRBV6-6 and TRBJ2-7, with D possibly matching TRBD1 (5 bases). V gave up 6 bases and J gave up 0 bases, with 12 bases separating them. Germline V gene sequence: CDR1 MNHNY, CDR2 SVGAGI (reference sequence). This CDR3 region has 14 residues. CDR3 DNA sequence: TGTGCCAGCAGGGGCAGGGATGGCTCCTACGAGCAGTACTTC. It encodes CASRGRDGSYEQYF.